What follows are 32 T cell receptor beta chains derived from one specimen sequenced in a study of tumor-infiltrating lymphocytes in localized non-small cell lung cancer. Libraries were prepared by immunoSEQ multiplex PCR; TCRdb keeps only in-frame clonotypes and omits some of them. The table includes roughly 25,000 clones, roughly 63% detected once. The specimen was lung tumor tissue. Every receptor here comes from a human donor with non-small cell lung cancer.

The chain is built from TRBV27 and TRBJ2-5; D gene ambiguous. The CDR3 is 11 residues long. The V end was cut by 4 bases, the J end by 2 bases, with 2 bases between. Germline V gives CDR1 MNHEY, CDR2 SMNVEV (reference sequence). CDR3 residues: CASSSQETQYF. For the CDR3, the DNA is TGTGCCAGCAGTTCACAAGAGACCCAGTACTTC.

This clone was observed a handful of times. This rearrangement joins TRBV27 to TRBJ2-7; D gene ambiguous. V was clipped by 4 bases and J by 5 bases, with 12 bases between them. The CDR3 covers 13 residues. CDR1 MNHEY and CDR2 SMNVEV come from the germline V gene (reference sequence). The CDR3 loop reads CASSSKGRNEQYF. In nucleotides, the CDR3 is TGTGCCAGCAGTTCCAAGGGTCGGAACGAGCAGTACTTC.

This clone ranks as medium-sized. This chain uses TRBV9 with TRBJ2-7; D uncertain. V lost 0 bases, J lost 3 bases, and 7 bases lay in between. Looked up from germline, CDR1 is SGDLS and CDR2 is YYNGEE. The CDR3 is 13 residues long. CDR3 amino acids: CASSVAVGYEQYF. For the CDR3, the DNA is TGTGCCAGCAGCGTAGCCGTCGGCTACGAGCAGTACTTC.

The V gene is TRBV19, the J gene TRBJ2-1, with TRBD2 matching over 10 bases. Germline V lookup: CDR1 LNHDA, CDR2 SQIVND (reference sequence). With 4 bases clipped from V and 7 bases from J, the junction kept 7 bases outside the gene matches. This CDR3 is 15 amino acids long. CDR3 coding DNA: TGTGCCAGTAGTAGGGCTAGCGGGAGTGTGAATGAGCAGTTCTTC. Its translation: CASSRASGSVNEQFF.

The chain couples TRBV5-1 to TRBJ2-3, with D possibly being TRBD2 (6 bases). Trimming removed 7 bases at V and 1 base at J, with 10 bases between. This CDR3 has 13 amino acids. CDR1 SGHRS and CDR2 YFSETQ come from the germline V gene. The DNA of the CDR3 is TGCGCCAGCGCATGGGGGGGCACAGATACGCAGTATTTT. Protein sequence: CASAWGGTDTQYF.

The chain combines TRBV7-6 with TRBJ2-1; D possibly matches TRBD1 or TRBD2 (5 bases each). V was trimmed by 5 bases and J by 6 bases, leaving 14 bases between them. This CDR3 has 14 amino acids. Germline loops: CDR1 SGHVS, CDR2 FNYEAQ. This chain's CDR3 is CASSHPGPINEQFF. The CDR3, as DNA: TGTGCCAGCAGCCACCCGGGACCTATCAATGAGCAGTTCTTC.

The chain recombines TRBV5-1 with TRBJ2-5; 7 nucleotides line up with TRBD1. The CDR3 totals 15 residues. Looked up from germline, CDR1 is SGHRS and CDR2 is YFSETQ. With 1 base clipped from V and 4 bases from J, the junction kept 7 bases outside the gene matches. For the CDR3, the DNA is TGCGCCAGCAGCTTGTTAGGACAGGCCGGAGAGACCCAGTACTTC. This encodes CASSLLGQAGETQYF.

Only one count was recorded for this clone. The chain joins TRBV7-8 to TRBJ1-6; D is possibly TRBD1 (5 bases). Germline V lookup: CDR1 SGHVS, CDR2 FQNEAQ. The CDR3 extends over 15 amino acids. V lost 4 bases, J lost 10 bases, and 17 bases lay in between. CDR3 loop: CASSYTGGERSPLHF. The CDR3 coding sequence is TGTGCCAGCAGCTATACGGGAGGGGAGAGGTCACCCCTCCACTTT. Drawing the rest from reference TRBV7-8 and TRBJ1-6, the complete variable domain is GAGVSQSPRYKVAKRGQDVALRCDPISGHVSLFWYQQALGQGPEFLTYFQNEAQLDKSGLPSDRFFAERPEGSVSTLKIQRTQQEDSAVYLCASSYTGGERSPLHFGNGTRLTVT.

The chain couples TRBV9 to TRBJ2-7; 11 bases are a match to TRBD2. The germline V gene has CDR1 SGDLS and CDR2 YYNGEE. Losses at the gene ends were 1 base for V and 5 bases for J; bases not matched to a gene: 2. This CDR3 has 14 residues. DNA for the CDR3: TGTGCCAGCAGCGTAACTAGCGGGAGTAACGAGCAGTACTTC. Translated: CASSVTSGSNEQYF.

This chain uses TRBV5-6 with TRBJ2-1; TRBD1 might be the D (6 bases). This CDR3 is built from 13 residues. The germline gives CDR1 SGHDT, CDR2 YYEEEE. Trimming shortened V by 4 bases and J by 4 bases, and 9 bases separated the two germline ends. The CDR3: CASSVDSYNEQFF. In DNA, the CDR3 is TGTGCCAGCAGCGTGGACAGTTACAATGAGCAGTTCTTC.

The CDR3 region has the DNA TGTGCCAGCTCACCAGCGAGCGGGGCCTACGAGCAGTACTTC. It codes for CASSPASGAYEQYF. V usage is TRBV18 and J usage is TRBJ2-7; 7 bases are shared with TRBD2. After removal of 2 bases from V and 2 bases from J, the junction contained 3 bases not matched to a gene. Per the germline V gene, CDR1 is KGHSH and CDR2 is LQKENI. There are 14 residues in the CDR3.

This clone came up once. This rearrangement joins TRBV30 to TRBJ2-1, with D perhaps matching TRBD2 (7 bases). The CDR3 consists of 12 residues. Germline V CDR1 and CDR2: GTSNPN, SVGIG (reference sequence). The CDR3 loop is CGGGGNYNEQFF. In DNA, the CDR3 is TGTGGAGGGGGGGGTAACTACAATGAGCAGTTCTTC.

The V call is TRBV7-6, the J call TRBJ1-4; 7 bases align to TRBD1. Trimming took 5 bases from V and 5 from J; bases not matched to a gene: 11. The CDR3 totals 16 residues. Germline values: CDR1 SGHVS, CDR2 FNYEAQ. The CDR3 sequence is CASSPGVWDRNEKLFF. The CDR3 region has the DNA TGTGCCAGCAGCCCAGGGGTGTGGGACAGAAATGAAAAACTGTTTTTT. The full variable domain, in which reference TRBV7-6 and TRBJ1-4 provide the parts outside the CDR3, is GAGVSQSPRYKVTKRGQDVALRCDPISGHVSLYWYRQALGQGPEFLTYFNYEAQQDKSGLPNDRFSAERPEGSISTLTIQRTEQRDSAMYRCASSPGVWDRNEKLFFGSGTQLSVL.

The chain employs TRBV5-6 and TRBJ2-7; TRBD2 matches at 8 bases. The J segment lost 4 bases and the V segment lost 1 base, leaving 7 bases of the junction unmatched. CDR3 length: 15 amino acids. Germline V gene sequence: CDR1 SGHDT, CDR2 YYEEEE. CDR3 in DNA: TGTGCCAGCAGCTTGAGAAGCGGGAGTGCATACGAGCAGTACTTC. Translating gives CASSLRSGSAYEQYF.

The CDR3 here is CASSLRGVNYGYTF. The CDR3 DNA follows: TGTGCCAGCAGTTTGCGGGGAGTTAACTATGGCTACACCTTC. The chain couples TRBV27 to TRBJ1-2; no clear D. V lost 3 bases to trimming and J lost 1 base, with 9 bases between them. The CDR3 length is 14 residues. Germline assignment: CDR1 MNHEY and CDR2 SMNVEV (reference sequence).

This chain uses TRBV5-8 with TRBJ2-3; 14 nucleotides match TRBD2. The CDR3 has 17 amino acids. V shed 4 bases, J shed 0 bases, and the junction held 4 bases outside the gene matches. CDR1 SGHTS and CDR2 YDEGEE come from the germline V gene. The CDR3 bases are TGTGCCAGCAGCCAAGGGACTAGCGGGAGAAGCACAGATACGCAGTATTTT. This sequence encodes CASSQGTSGRSTDTQYF.

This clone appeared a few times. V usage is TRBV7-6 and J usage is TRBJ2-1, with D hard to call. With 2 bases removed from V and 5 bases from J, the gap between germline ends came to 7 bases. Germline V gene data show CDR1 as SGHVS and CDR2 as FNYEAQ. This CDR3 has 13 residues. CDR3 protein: CASSLTADNEQFF. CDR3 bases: TGTGCCAGCAGCTTAACGGCAGACAATGAGCAGTTCTTC.

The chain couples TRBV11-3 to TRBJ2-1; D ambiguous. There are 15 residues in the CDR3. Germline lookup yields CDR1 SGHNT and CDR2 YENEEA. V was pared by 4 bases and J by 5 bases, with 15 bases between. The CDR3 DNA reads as TGTGCCAGCAGCTATGATGGGCTGACCAACAATGAGCAGTTCTTC. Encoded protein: CASSYDGLTNNEQFF.

CDR3 loop: CASSPRVEGGDYGYTF. Here the CDR3 DNA reads TGTGCCAGCTCACCACGGGTAGAAGGGGGCGACTATGGCTACACCTTC. The V call is TRBV18, the J call TRBJ1-2; TRBD1 aligns across 7 bases. Germline V gene data show CDR1 as KGHSH and CDR2 as LQKENI. The J segment lost 3 bases and the V segment lost 1 base, leaving 8 bases of the junction unmatched. This CDR3 has 16 amino acids.

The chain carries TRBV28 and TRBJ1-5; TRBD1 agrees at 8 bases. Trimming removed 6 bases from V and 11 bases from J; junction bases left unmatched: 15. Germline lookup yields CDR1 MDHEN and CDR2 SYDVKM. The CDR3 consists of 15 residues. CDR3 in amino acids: CASRRQGASSRAQHF. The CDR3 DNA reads TGTGCCAGCAGGCGTCAGGGGGCCTCTTCGAGGGCCCAGCATTTT.

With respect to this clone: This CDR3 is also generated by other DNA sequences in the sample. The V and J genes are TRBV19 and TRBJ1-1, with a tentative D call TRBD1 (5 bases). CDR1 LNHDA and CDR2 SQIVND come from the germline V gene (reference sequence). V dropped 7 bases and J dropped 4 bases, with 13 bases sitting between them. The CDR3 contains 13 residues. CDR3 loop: CASTQGRGTEAFF. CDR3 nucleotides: TGTGCCAGTACTCAGGGCCGGGGCACTGAAGCTTTCTTT.

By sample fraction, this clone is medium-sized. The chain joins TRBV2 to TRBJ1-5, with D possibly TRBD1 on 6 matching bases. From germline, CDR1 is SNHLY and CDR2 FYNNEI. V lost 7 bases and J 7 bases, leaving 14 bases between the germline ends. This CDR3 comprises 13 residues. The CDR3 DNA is TGTGCCAGCACCATAGGGGGGGTCCAGCCCCAGCATTTT. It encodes CASTIGGVQPQHF.

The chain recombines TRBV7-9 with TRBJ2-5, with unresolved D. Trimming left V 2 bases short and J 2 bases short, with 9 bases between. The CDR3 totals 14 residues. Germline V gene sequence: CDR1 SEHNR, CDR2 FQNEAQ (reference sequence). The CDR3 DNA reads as TGTGCCAGCAGCTTAATGGGCAGACAAGAGACCCAGTACTTC. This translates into CASSLMGRQETQYF.

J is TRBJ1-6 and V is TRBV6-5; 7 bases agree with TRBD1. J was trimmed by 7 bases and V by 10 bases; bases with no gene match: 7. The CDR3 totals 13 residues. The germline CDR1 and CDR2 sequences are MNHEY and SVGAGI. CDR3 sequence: CAIRQGPNSPLHF. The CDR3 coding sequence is TGTGCCATCAGACAGGGTCCCAATTCACCCCTCCACTTT.

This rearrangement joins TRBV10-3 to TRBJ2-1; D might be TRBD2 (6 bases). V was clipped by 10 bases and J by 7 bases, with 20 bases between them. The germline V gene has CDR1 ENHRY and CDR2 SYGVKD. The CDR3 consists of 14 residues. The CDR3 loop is CATHRARDLNEQFF. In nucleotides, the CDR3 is TGTGCCACCCATAGGGCCAGGGACTTAAATGAGCAGTTCTTC.

DNA for the CDR3: TGCGCCAGCAGCGGGTTAGCGGGAGTACTAAATGAGCAGTTCTTC. This encodes CASSGLAGVLNEQFF. The chain couples TRBV4-3 to TRBJ2-1; TRBD2 matches 9 bases. The CDR3 totals 15 residues. Trimming cost V 5 bases and J 7 bases; bases outside gene matches: 9. Germline lookup yields CDR1 LGHNA and CDR2 YSLEER.

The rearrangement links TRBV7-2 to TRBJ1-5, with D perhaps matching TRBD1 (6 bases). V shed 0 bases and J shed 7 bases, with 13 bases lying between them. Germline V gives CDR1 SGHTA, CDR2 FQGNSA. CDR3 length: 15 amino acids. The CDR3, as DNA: TGTGCCAGCAGCTTAGCCGTTTACAGGGCACAGCCCCAGCATTTT. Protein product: CASSLAVYRAQPQHF. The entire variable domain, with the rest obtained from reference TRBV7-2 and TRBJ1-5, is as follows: GAGVSQSPSNKVTEKGKDVELRCDPISGHTALYWYRQSLGQGLEFLIYFQGNSAPDKSGLPSDRFSAERTGGSVSTLTIQRTQQEDSAVYLCASSLAVYRAQPQHFGDGTRLSIL.

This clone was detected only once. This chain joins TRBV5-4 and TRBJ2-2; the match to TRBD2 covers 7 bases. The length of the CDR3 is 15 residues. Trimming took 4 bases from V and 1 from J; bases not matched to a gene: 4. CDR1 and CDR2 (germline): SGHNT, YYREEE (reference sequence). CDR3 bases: TGTGCCAGCAGCGCCGGACTAGAGAACACCGGGGAGCTGTTTTTT. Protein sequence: CASSAGLENTGELFF. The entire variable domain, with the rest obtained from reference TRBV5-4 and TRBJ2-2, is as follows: ETGVTQSPTHLIKTRGQQVTLRCSSQSGHNTVSWYQQALGQGPQFIFQYYREEENGRGNFPPRFSGLQFPNYSSELNVNALELDDSALYLCASSAGLENTGELFFGEGSRLTVL.

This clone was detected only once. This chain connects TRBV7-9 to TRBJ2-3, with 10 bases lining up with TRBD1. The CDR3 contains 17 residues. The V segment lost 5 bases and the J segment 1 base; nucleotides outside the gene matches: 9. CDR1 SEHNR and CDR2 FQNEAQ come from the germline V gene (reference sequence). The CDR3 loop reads CASSIPPGTGGTDTQYF. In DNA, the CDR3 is TGTGCCAGCAGCATCCCTCCCGGGACAGGGGGCACAGATACGCAGTATTTT.

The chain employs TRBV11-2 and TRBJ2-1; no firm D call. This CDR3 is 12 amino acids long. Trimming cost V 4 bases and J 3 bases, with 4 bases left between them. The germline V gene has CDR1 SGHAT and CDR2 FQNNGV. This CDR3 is CASSSGYNEQFF. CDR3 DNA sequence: TGTGCCAGCAGCTCTGGCTACAATGAGCAGTTCTTC.

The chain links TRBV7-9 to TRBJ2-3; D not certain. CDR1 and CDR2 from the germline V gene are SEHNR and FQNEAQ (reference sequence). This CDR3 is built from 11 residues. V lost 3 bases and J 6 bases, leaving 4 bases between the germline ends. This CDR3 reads CASSFMDTQYF. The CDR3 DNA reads TGTGCCAGCAGCTTCATGGATACGCAGTATTTT.

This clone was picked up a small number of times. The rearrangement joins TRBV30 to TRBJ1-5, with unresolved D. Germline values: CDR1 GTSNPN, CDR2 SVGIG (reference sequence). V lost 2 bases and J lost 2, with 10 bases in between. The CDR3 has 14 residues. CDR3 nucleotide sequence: TGTGCCTGGAGTAAAGGGCTGGGCAATCAGCCCCAGCATTTT. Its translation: CAWSKGLGNQPQHF.